These T cell receptor beta chains were read from a single sample in a study of blood T cell repertoires in COVID-19. The method was immunoSEQ multiplex PCR; TCRdb's version includes in-frame clones alone and lacks a portion of them. The profile covers around 460,000 clones, with around 90% appearing a single time and more than 0.7% taken by the ten largest. The material sequenced was peripheral blood. These receptors were collected from a man aged 18 to 29 with COVID-19, enrolled during active disease. The conserved cysteine and the conserved F or W are not part of the CDR3 here. The size of a clone is reported for some rows only, either as once, few or many, or as a class for expanded clones.

v_call clone_size cdr3_aa
TRBV3-1/TRBV3-2 NA ASSQRTGGFAGYT
TRBV24-1 NA AVASTYSYEQY
TRBV4-1 NA ASSQIYYPGLRYEQY
TRBV7-9 NA ASSRTSNFTGELF
TRBV2 once ASRARTSGSTDTQY
TRBV24-1 few ATSDGTGPQH
TRBV12-3/TRBV12-4 NA ASRRTLDTQY
TRBV7-2 NA ASSLGTGGEQY
TRBV4-1 NA ASSQAGTEAF
TRBV27 few ASSFSGEPQH
TRBV5-1 NA ASSSGTGEETQY
TRBV5-1 NA ASSLTSGFTYEQY
TRBV30 once AWEVAGGGFEQY
TRBV7-9 NA ASSSTGTAGYEQY
TRBV3-1/TRBV3-2 NA ASSQDPGSQETQY
TRBV2 NA ASSERLVGETQY
TRBV27 NA ASSSRTGDEAF
TRBV5-6 NA ASRRRGTTDTQY
TRBV2 NA ASSDREQVRNYGYT
TRBV2 NA ASSDSRANEKLF
TRBV5-5 NA ASSFGEGTEAF
TRBV19 NA ASSISLAGGATQY
TRBV18 NA ASSGGQGTQETQY
TRBV5-1 NA ASSLEGEMGTGELF
TRBV7-9 NA ASSLQGAGNQPQH
TRBV6-5 NA ASSWEMNTEAF
TRBV7-9 NA ASSLIGGGETQY
TRBV7-3 NA ASSPQISSGSRY
TRBV29-1 NA SVDARNTIY
TRBV15 NA ATSRGGTGGDTQY
TRBV29-1 NA SVELDRNTGELF